The 10 T cell receptor beta chains listed next were all sequenced from one sample in a study of cytomegalovirus exposure and HLA in healthy donors. Measured with immunoSEQ multiplex PCR; TCRdb has only the in-frame clones, and not every one. Of about 280,000 clones in the sample, 86% were seen once. Material for sequencing was PBMCs. The source of these receptors is a woman aged 18-29 years in good health and CMV-seronegative.

The V call is TRBV6-5, the J call TRBJ2-7; 9 bases line up with TRBD1. V trimming: 2 bases; J trimming: 5 bases; junction bases outside the gene matches: 1. The CDR3 length is 13 residues. Germline-derived CDR1 and CDR2 are MNHEY and SVGAGI. The CDR3 nucleotides read TGTGCCAGCAGTTACCGGACAGGGGACGAGCAGTACTTC. It is translated as CASSYRTGDEQYF.

The chain combines TRBV4-3 with TRBJ1-1; 9 bases align to TRBD1. There are 15 residues in the CDR3. CDR1 and CDR2 from the germline V gene are LGHNA and YSLEER. J gave up 7 bases and V 4 bases, and 10 bases lay outside the gene matches. CDR3: CASSRGTGTLYEAFF. CDR3 in DNA: TGCGCCAGCAGCCGAGGGACAGGGACCTTATATGAAGCTTTCTTT.

The table lists this clone with a few counts. This sequence joins TRBV6-1 and TRBJ2-7; perhaps TRBD1 as D (5 bases). The germline V and J ends were trimmed by 6 bases and 5 bases, with 8 bases remaining between them. CDR1 is MNHNS, CDR2 SASEGT, per germline. CDR3 length: 11 amino acids. The CDR3 sequence: CASRDSHEQYF. CDR3 bases: TGTGCCAGCAGAGACAGTCACGAGCAGTACTTC.

The rearrangement links TRBV27 to TRBJ1-2; 9 nucleotides match TRBD1. The germline V gene has CDR1 MNHEY and CDR2 SMNVEV (reference sequence). V lost 2 bases to trimming and J lost 1 base; unmatched junction nucleotides: 8. This CDR3 contains 17 residues. CDR3 in amino acids: CASSLDPGQGINYGYTF. CDR3 bases: TGTGCCAGCAGTTTAGACCCGGGACAGGGAATTAACTATGGCTACACCTTC.

In this sample, this clone turned up once. This sequence joins TRBV28 and TRBJ1-2; TRBD1 agrees at 7 bases. The CDR3 totals 15 residues. Germline CDR1 reads MDHEN; CDR2 reads SYDVKM. V lost 8 bases to trimming and J lost 5 bases; unmatched junction nucleotides: 14. The DNA for the CDR3 is TGTGCCAGCGGCCCGACAGGGATTCGTAGGTATGGCTACACCTTC. Translation: CASGPTGIRRYGYTF.

The rearrangement joins TRBV19 to TRBJ2-2, with D perhaps matching TRBD1 (5 bases). CDR1 and CDR2 (germline): LNHDA, SQIVND (reference sequence). Trimming left V 6 bases short and J 4 bases short, with 9 bases between. The CDR3 totals 13 residues. For the CDR3, the DNA is TGTGCCAGTAGCCAGGGAACCACCGGGGAGCTGTTTTTT. This sequence encodes CASSQGTTGELFF.

The chain uses TRBV10-3 and TRBJ1-1, with 7 bases aligning to TRBD1. From germline, CDR1 is ENHRY and CDR2 SYGVKD. With 6 bases clipped from V and 1 base from J, the junction kept 5 bases outside the gene matches. The CDR3 is made up of 14 amino acids. Here the CDR3 reads CAIRTGTENTEAFF. The DNA of the CDR3 is TGTGCCATCAGAACCGGGACAGAGAACACTGAAGCTTTCTTT.

The chain uses TRBV19 and TRBJ2-7; a weak D match, TRBD1 (6 bases). Germline lookup yields CDR1 LNHDA and CDR2 SQIVND (reference sequence). With 3 bases removed from V and 1 base from J, the gap between germline ends came to 13 bases. This CDR3 is built from 15 residues. DNA of the CDR3: TGTGCCAGTAGTATCGTGACAGGTCCTTCCTACGAGCAGTACTTC. Protein: CASSIVTGPSYEQYF.

The chain recombines TRBV6-5 with TRBJ1-2; perhaps TRBD1 as D (5 bases). CDR3 length: 14 amino acids. Germline values: CDR1 MNHEY, CDR2 SVGAGI. The germline V and J ends were trimmed by 7 bases and 3 bases, with 15 bases remaining between them. CDR3 amino acids: CASTTGGGYYGYTF. The CDR3 DNA reads TGTGCCAGCACCACGGGTGGGGGGTACTATGGCTACACCTTC.

The chain has TRBV27 and TRBJ2-7; D might be TRBD2 (5 bases). The CDR3 sequence is 14 residues long. Germline lookup yields CDR1 MNHEY and CDR2 SMNVEV (reference sequence). The germline V and J ends were trimmed by 0 bases and 7 bases, with 13 bases remaining between them. Here the CDR3 reads CASSLSGGEGEQYF. The CDR3 DNA reads as TGTGCCAGCAGTTTATCTGGCGGCGAGGGAGAGCAGTACTTC.